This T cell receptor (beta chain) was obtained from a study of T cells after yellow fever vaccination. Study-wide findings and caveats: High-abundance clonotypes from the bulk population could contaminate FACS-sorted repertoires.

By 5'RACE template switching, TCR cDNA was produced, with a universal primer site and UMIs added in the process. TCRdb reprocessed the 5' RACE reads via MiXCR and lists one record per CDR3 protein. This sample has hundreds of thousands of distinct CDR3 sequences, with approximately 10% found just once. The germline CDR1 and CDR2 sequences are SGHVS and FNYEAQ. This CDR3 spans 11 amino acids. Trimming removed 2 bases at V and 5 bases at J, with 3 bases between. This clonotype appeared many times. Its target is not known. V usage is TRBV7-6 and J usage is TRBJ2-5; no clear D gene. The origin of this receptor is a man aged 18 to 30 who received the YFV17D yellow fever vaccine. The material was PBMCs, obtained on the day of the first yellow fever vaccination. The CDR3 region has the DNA TGTGCCAGCAGCTTAATGGAGACCCAGTACTTC. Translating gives CASSLMETQYF. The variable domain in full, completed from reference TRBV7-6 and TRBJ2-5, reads GAGVSQSPRYKVTKRGQDVALRCDPISGHVSLYWYRQALGQGPEFLTYFNYEAQQDKSGLPNDRFSAERPEGSISTLTIQRTEQRDSAMYRCASSLMETQYFGPGTRLLVL.